The 13 T cell receptor beta chains below all came from one sample that was sequenced in a study of regulatory T cells in long-lasting Graves disease (dated by TCRdb to about 2021). The time point tag for this specimen amounts to: newly diagnosed GD, antithyroid drugs for less than 3 months. For both TCR sequencing and RNA sequencing, RNA was extracted from PBMCs in TRIzol. Receptor libraries were prepared by multiplex PCR. The sequencer listed for this sample is Illumina HiSeq 4000. iRepertoire HTBI primers and Arm-PCR amplification of CDR3 regions were used to construct TCR beta libraries. In-frame beta chains were kept once TCRdb had trimmed the public reads at Q25 with fastp and called clones with MiXCR. Records with the same CDR3 protein are collapsed into one entry carrying the most frequent genes and DNA. The sample table holds around 250,000 distinct CDR3 sequences, of which about 18% were seen once. Approximately 24% of the sample belongs to the ten largest clones.

Sequencing was performed on peripheral blood mononuclear cells (PBMCs), taken at new diagnosis, from a patient treated with antithyroid drugs. These receptors were collected from a female donor with Graves disease.

This clonotype came up many times. This chain joins TRBV9 and TRBJ1-3; TRBD1 agrees at 8 bases. With 3 bases clipped from V and 4 bases from J, the junction kept 3 bases outside the gene matches. The CDR3 sequence is 14 residues long. CDR1 and CDR2 (germline): SGDLS, YYNGEE. CDR3 DNA: TGTGCCAGCAGCGCGACAGGGGTAGGAAACACCATATATTTT. Its translation: CASSATGVGNTIYF.

This chain joins TRBV28 and TRBJ1-5; D uncertain. Trimming removed 6 bases at V and 3 bases at J, with 9 bases between. The CDR3 contains 13 residues. Germline-derived CDR1 and CDR2 are MDHEN and SYDVKM. CDR3 protein: CASRRDNNQPQHF. The CDR3, as DNA: TGTGCCAGCAGGCGGGATAACAATCAGCCCCAGCATTTT.

This clonotype came up a few times. This CDR3 reads CASSMGQGAWETQYF. The CDR3 DNA sequence: TGTGCCAGCAGTATGGGACAGGGGGCATGGGAGACCCAGTACTTC. The chain employs TRBV27 and TRBJ2-5; 12 nucleotides match TRBD1. The CDR3 runs to 15 residues. J gave up 5 bases and V 5 bases, and 6 bases lay outside the gene matches. Germline V gene sequence: CDR1 MNHEY, CDR2 SMNVEV (reference sequence).

This clonotype was found many times. This chain links TRBV30 with TRBJ2-1; 7 nucleotides line up with TRBD2. The germline gives CDR1 GTSNPN, CDR2 SVGIG (reference sequence). V shed 2 bases, J shed 12 bases, and the junction held 7 bases outside the gene matches. This CDR3 is built from 12 residues. The CDR3 region has the DNA TGTGCCTGGAGTAGCATGGGGGGGTTGCAGTTCTTC. It codes for CAWSSMGGLQFF.

This chain uses TRBV29-1 with TRBJ2-3; TRBD2 matches 9 bases. The V gene end was trimmed by 5 bases and the J gene end by 0 bases; junction bases not matched to a gene: 9. CDR3 length: 16 amino acids. Germline-derived CDR1 and CDR2 are SQVTM and ANQGSEA. The CDR3 nucleotides are TGCAGCGTTCACCCTGGGACTAGCCAGAGCACAGATACGCAGTATTTT. As protein: CSVHPGTSQSTDTQYF.

This clonotype came up many times. This chain joins TRBV13 and TRBJ2-5; 7 bases line up with TRBD1. This CDR3 has 13 residues. The germline gives CDR1 PRHDT, CDR2 FYEKMQ (reference sequence). Germline trimming cut 5 bases from V and 1 base from J; bases unmatched to any gene: 1. CDR3 residues: CASSRQGQETQYF. The CDR3 nucleotides read TGTGCCAGCAGCAGACAGGGCCAAGAGACCCAGTACTTC.

This clonotype came up many times. The V gene is TRBV28, the J gene TRBJ2-2, with 7 bases matching TRBD1. The CDR3 spans 16 residues. J gave up 3 bases and V 6 bases, and 10 bases lay outside the gene matches. The germline CDR1 and CDR2 sequences are MDHEN and SYDVKM. The CDR3 sequence is CASRSTGAQDTGELFF. In DNA, the CDR3 is TGTGCCAGCAGATCTACAGGGGCGCAGGACACCGGGGAGCTGTTTTTT.

This clonotype was seen many times. The chain has TRBV19 and TRBJ2-6, with 8 bases fitting TRBD1. CDR1 and CDR2 from the germline V gene are LNHDA and SQIVND (reference sequence). The CDR3 runs to 17 residues. The V segment lost 5 bases and the J segment 2 bases; nucleotides outside the gene matches: 8. CDR3 region: CASSPGQGIAGANVLTF. As DNA, the CDR3 is TGTGCCAGTAGTCCTGGACAGGGTATCGCTGGGGCCAACGTCCTGACTTTC.

This clonotype was counted at least ten times. The rearrangement uses TRBV2 and TRBJ2-7; D is perhaps TRBD1 (6 bases). Trimming left V 5 bases short and J 6 bases short, with 11 bases between. Germline V gene lookup returns CDR1 SNHLY and CDR2 FYNNEI. This CDR3 has 12 amino acids. The CDR3, as DNA: TGTGCCAGCAGTTCGGACAGAAGCGAGCAGTACTTC. It codes for CASSSDRSEQYF.

This clonotype was counted ten times or more. The chain couples TRBV7-2 to TRBJ2-1; 7 bases fit TRBD2. The CDR3 extends over 15 amino acids. The germline gives CDR1 SGHTA, CDR2 FQGNSA. Trimming removed 1 base from V and 7 bases from J; junction bases left unmatched: 7. CDR3 loop: CASSLVSSGVNEQFF. The CDR3, as DNA: TGTGCCAGCAGCTTAGTCTCTAGCGGCGTGAATGAGCAGTTCTTC.

This clonotype was detected ten times or more. The chain has TRBV18 and TRBJ2-7; no firm D call. CDR3 length equals 14 residues. Trimming left V 2 bases short and J 0 bases short, with 8 bases between. Germline CDR1 KGHSH, CDR2 LQKENI. CDR3 bases: TGTGCCAGCTCACCATTTGACGGCTCCTACGAGCAGTACTTC. It codes for CASSPFDGSYEQYF.

This sequence joins TRBV3-1 and TRBJ2-7; 9 positions agree with TRBD1. CDR3 length: 15 residues. CDR1 LGHDT and CDR2 YNNKEL come from the germline V gene (reference sequence). Germline trimming cut 4 bases from V and 1 base from J; bases unmatched to any gene: 5. In DNA, the CDR3 is TGTGCCAGCAGCCCAGGTGGGACAGGGTCCTACGAGCAGTACTTC. Translated: CASSPGGTGSYEQYF.

The chain has TRBV7-2 and TRBJ2-3; 8 bases match TRBD2. Germline V gene data show CDR1 as SGHTA and CDR2 as FQGNSA. Trimming cost V 9 bases and J 0 bases; bases outside gene matches: 5. The CDR3 covers 14 residues. Here the CDR3 DNA reads TGTGCCAGTAAACTAGCGGAAAGCACAGATACGCAGTATTTT. Protein product: CASKLAESTDTQYF.